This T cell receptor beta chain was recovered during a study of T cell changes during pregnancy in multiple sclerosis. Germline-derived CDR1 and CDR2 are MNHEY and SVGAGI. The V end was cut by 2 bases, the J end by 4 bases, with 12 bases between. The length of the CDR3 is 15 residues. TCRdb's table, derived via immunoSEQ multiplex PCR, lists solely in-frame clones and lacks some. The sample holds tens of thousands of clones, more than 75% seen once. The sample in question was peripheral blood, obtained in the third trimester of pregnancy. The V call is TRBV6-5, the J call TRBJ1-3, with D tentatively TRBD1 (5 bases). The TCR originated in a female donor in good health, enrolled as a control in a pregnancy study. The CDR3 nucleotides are TGTGCCAGCAGTTACCGGGGGTCCTCCGGAAACACCATATATTTT. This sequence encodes CASSYRGSSGNTIYF.